The rows below give T cell receptor beta chains drawn from one sample of a study of OX40 agonist ivuxolimab in advanced cancers. Produced via immunoSEQ multiplex PCR; TCRdb's table is partial and in-frame only. The sample has around 35,000 clones, about 87% seen once. The specimen was CD4+ or CD8+ T cells sorted from blood, collected in a trial of the OX40 agonist ivuxolimab. These receptors were obtained from an adult with an advanced solid tumor such as melanoma, head and neck, liver or kidney cancer. Both conserved end residues are part of each CDR3. A row's size may be missing; if present it is once, few, many or a size class.

>NA|16|TRBJ2-1|TRBV7-9
CASSPSEWGAYNEQFF
>NA|16|TRBJ1-2|TRBV6-1
CASSEGTGYYNYGYTF
>NA|13|TRBJ1-2|TRBV18
CASSPTGSYGYTF
>NA|14|TRBJ2-5|TRBV7-8
CASSHHRFQETQYF
>NA|15|TRBJ2-7|TRBV6-1
CASRRTGEVGYEQYF
>NA|14|TRBJ2-7|TRBV28
CASSMDLISYEQYF
>NA|14|TRBJ2-2|TRBV5-4
CASSPGLGGGELFF
>once|14|TRBJ1-6|TRBV9
CASSALLVDSPLHF
>NA|15|TRBJ2-7|TRBV28
CASSLGGRRTGEQYF
>NA|12|TRBJ2-7|TRBV5-1
CASSTQGFEQYF
>NA|15|TRBJ2-7|TRBV4-1
CASSQEGRGPYEQYF
>NA|14|TRBJ1-2|TRBV28
CASSPRTGWYGYTF
>NA|18|TRBJ2-7|TRBV9
CASTRPSCCSGSFYEQYF
>NA|14|TRBJ2-7|TRBV28
CASSPLWWDSGQYF
>NA|13|TRBJ2-3|TRBV7-2
CASSLVGGDTQYF
>once|13|TRBJ2-5|TRBV19
CASSSQKQETQYF
>NA|15|TRBJ2-7|TRBV7-8
CASSLASGQLYEQYF
>few|13|TRBJ1-5|TRBV19
CASSPDRTKPQHF
>NA|13|TRBJ1-5|TRBV19
CASSMARSQPQHF
>once|15|TRBJ1-1|TRBV19
CASSVVPGINTEAFF
>NA|13|TRBJ1-2|TRBV29-1
CSVEPGTGGSKTF
>few|15|TRBJ2-3|TRBV2
CASSRSGVSTDTQYF
>NA|17|TRBJ1-5|TRBV5-1
CASSLDPPRGVNQPQHF
>NA|13|TRBJ2-5|TRBV19
CASSPSGEETQYF
>once|15|TRBJ1-6|TRBV6-5
CASSLKGTYNSPLHF
>NA|15|TRBJ1-6|TRBV2
CASTTDRDYNSPLHF
>NA|15|TRBJ2-3|TRBV19
CASSTLAGETDTQYF
>NA|13|TRBJ2-5|TRBV5-5
CASATAGKETQYF
>NA|18|TRBJ2-1|TRBV2
CASSEALRGRGSYNEQFF
>NA|12|TRBJ2-1|TRBV7-6
CASSLWGSEQFF
>NA|12|TRBJ1-1|TRBV11-2
CASSLLPLQAFF
>NA|15|TRBJ2-3|TRBV7-2
CASSSDRGFTDTQYF
>NA|17|TRBJ1-6|TRBV4-1
CASSQVQGSSYNSPLHF
>NA|21|TRBJ2-3|TRBV30
CAWSATRPRSRTIYFGDTQYF
>NA|15|TRBJ2-7|TRBV4-2
CASSQGASGDSEQYF
>NA|16|TRBJ2-3|TRBV9
CASSVVSGGSEDTQYF
>NA|12|TRBJ1-2|TRBV5-6
CASSLFTHGYTF
>NA|11|TRBJ2-7|TRBV30
CAWTDSYEQYF
>once|14|TRBJ1-2|TRBV9
CASSVGGGHYGYTF
>NA|13|TRBJ2-2|TRBV28
CASSLLGTGELFF
>NA|13|TRBJ1-2|TRBV25-1
CASSVDGLYGYTF
>NA|19|TRBJ2-6|TRBV11-1
CASSPQGGSFSSGANVLTF
>NA|12|TRBJ2-3|TRBV6-4
CASKGDTDTQYF
>NA|19|TRBJ2-3|TRBV18
CASSPTLRLAGGRTDTQYF
>NA|16|TRBJ1-4|TRBV5-1
CASSPGTGGRDEKLFF
>NA|15|TRBJ1-3|TRBV7-2
CASSFRLTSGNTIYF
>NA|14|TRBJ2-5|TRBV5-6
CASSERQGLETQYF
>NA|15|TRBJ1-3|TRBV9
CASSVRGERGNTIYF
>NA|15|TRBJ2-5|TRBV28
CASRQTGGSVETQYF